This TCR beta chain was profiled in a study of shared clonotypes between healthy human individuals. Points from the study as a whole: For sorted subsets, rarefaction showed incomplete sequencing despite large depth. For naive CD4 cells, around 5% of clonotypes were shared across a handful of donors.

Terminally differentiated effector memory CD45RA+ cells were excluded by CCR7 positive selection of CD45RO-negative cells. The data were produced by immunoSEQ multiplex PCR, yet TCRdb's version contains in-frame clones alone and is incomplete. The sample includes approximately 600,000 clones, 95% of them seen just once. Trimming cost V 3 bases and J 0 bases, with 20 bases left between them. The CDR3 length is 18 residues. Germline assignment: CDR1 MGHRA and CDR2 YSYEKL. As for this clone: Its antigen is not known.

Sequenced sample: naive CD8+ T cells sorted from blood. The chain joins TRBV4-1 to TRBJ1-2; maybe TRBD1 (5 bases). The origin of this receptor is a woman aged 30 to 39 in good health. As DNA, the CDR3 is TGCGCCAGCAGCCATCTGATTAAGGGGAAACCGACTAACTATGGCTACACCTTC. Protein sequence: CASSHLIKGKPTNYGYTF.